This TCR beta chain was captured by sequencing in a study of T cell responses to AZD1222 COVID-19 vaccine. Study-wide points: Clonal diversity was possibly underestimated, and the donors were mostly white British, with more females.

A word on this clone: Its antigen remains unknown.

Sequencing used immunoSEQ multiplex PCR; TCRdb keeps in-frame clones, though not all of them. The repertoire holds about 110,000 clones, with 75% to 90% as singletons. The TCR was taken from an adult in good health. The material sequenced was peripheral blood, taken on day 0 of AZD1222 vaccination.

The CDR3 DNA is TGTGCCAGCAGCCATGGGGACAGAGCCTATGGCTACACCTTC. It is translated as CASSHGDRAYGYTF. The genes are TRBV3-1 (or the pseudogene TRBV3-2) and TRBJ1-2; 7 bases align to TRBD1. The CDR3 contains 14 residues. Germline V CDR1 and CDR2: LGHDT, YNNKEL (reference sequence). After removal of 3 bases from V and 4 bases from J, the junction contained 5 bases not matched to a gene.